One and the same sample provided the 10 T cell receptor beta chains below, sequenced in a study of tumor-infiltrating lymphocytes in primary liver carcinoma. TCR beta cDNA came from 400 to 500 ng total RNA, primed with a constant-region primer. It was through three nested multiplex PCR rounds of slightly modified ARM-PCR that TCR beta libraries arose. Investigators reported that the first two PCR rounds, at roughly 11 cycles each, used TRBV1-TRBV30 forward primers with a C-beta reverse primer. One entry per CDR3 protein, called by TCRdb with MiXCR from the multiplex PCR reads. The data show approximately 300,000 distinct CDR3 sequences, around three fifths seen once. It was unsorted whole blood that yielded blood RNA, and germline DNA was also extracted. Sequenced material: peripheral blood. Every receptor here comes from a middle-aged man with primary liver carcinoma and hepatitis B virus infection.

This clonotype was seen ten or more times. The CDR3 reads CASSQGAEAFF. For the CDR3, the DNA is TGTGCCAGCAGCCAGGGAGCTGAAGCTTTCTTT. The chain is built from TRBV12-3 or TRBV12-4 and TRBJ1-1; perhaps TRBD1 as D (5 bases). The CDR3 runs to 11 residues. Trimming took 6 bases from V and 6 from J, leaving 8 bases between them.

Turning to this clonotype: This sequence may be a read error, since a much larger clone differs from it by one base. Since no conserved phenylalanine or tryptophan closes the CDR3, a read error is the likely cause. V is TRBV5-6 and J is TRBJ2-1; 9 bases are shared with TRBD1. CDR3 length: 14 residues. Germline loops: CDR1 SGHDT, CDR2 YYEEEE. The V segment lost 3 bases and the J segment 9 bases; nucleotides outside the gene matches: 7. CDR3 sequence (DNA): TGTGCCAGCAGCTATATGACAGGGGGGCTTGAGCAGTTCTTA. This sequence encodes CASSYMTGGLEQFL.

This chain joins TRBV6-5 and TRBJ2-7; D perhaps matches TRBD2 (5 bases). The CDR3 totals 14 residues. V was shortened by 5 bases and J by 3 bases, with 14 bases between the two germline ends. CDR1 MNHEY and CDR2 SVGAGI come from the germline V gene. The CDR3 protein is CASSHKRSFYEQYF. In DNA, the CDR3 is TGTGCCAGCAGTCACAAGCGGTCCTTCTACGAGCAGTACTTC.

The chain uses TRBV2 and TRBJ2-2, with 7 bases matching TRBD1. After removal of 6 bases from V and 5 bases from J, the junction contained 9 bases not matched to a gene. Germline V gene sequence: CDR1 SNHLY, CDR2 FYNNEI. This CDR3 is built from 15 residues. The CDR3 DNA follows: TGTGCCAGCAGGGCCACAGGGGTCGGAACCGGGGAGCTGTTTTTT. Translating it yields CASRATGVGTGELFF.

In nucleotides, the CDR3 is TGTGCCAACAGCTCACAGGGGGGCGGGGCCAACGTCCTGACTTTC. Translating gives CANSSQGGGANVLTF. The chain carries TRBV12-3 or TRBV12-4 and TRBJ2-6; 8 nucleotides match TRBD1. CDR3 length equals 15 residues. J gave up 4 bases and V 10 bases, and 9 bases lay outside the gene matches.

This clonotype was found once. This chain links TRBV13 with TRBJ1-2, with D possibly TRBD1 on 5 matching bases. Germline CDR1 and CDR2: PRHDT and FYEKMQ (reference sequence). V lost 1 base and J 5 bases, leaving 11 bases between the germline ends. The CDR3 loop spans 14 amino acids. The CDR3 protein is CASSLDRGWYGYTF. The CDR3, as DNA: TGTGCCAGCAGCTTAGATAGGGGATGGTATGGCTACACCTTC.

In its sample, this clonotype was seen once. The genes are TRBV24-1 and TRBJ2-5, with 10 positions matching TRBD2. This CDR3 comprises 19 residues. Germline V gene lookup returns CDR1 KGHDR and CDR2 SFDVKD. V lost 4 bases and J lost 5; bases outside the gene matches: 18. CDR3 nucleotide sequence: TGTGCCACCAGTGACCCTGCCTGGTCTAGCGGGAGAAAGAAGGAGACCCAGTACTTC. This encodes CATSDPAWSSGRKKETQYF.

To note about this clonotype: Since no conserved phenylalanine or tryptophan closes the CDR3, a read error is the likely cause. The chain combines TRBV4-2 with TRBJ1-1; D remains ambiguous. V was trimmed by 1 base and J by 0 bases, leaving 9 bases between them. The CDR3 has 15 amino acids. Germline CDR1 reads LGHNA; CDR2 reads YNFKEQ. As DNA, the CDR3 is TGTGCCAGCAGCCAAGGTCCGGACCTGAACACTGAAGCTTTCTCT. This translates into CASSQGPDLNTEAFS.

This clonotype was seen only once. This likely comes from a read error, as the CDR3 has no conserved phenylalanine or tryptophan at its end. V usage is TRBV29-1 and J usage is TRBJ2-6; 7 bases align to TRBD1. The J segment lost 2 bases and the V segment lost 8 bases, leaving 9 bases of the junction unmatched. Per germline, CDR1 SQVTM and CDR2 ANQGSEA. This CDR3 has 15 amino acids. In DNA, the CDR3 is TGCAGCATTGCAGGGGGAAGAGCTGGGGCCAACGTCCTGACTTAC. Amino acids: CSIAGGRAGANVLTY.

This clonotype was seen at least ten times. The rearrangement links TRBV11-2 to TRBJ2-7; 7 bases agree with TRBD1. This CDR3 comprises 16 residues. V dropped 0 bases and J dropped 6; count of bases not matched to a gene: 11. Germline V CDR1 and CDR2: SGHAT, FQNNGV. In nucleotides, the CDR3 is TGTGCCAGCAGCTTAGAGGGTCAGACAGGGCGGGTCGAGCAGTACTTC. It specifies CASSLEGQTGRVEQYF.